Sequencing of this T cell receptor (beta chain) was carried out in a study of cytomegalovirus exposure and HLA in healthy donors (dated by TCRdb to 2017 to 2019). General notes on the study: According to a later analysis, the 120 or so validation repertoires were produced on the same platform as the roughly 720 repertoires of the first cohort. The study aimed to test whether cataloging public T cell receptors could reveal signatures of past pathogen exposure. A separate validation cohort of roughly 110 different subjects was used in addition to the roughly 640-subject first cohort. To predict cytomegalovirus infection status, the study combined high-throughput TCR immunosequencing, statistical association of individual TCRs with disease status, and machine learning.

Preparation of the library involved the immunoSEQ multiplex PCR assay. As for how the authors treated the data: A statistical classification framework was built for diagnosing cytomegalovirus status from the catalog of TCR beta chain sequences. TCRdb holds this immuneACCESS table with in-frame rearrangements only. Some clones are missing; in checked studies, unresolved V genes explain under half, and the rest has no known cause. Clone size and V and J calls were adopted from that table, with D and trimming inferred from the DNA. This sample has about 360,000 clones in its table, and 86% of those were observed once. Of the sample, roughly 0.75% falls within the top ten clones. CDR1 and CDR2 were assigned from the germline V gene as SGHTA and FQGNSA. Trimmed from V: 1 base; trimmed from J: 4 bases; junction bases lacking a gene match: 0. The CDR3 measures 13 amino acids from cysteine to phenylalanine. Kept here is only the CDR3 DNA, which spans 39 bases and is read in frame from base 1.

Study-wide conclusions, independent of this receptor: All 130 or so repertoires were used to score co-occurrence in the validation cohort in a later analysis, because that analysis had no HLA typing for the cohort. A later analysis found that TCRs clustered in the first cohort also tended to co-occur in the roughly 120 validation repertoires, with more than 90% of cluster scores above 0. A total of about 180 TCR beta chains were listed by the study as associated with cytomegalovirus. A few of the identified cytomegalovirus-associated TCR beta chains were confirmed in vitro to be specific for cytomegalovirus antigens. The authors suggested that the approach could potentially be generalized to other disease states and immunological phenotypes. The classifier was reported to diagnose cytomegalovirus status with high specificity and sensitivity in both the original and validation cohorts. Most TCR sequences were seen in very few donors, while some public TCRs were found in many individuals.

Concerning this clone itself: The target of this receptor is not known. There are no base qualities to consult, and no much larger clone falls within one base.

Separate from the approximately 690-subject first cohort, the validation cohort of 90 to 150 subjects was the group to which the donors belonged. Here the chain combines TRBV7-2 and TRBJ2-5; TRBD2 lines up with 7 middle nucleotides. Sequenced material: PBMCs. The TCR originated in a woman under 30 in good health and CMV-seronegative. The DNA sequence follows: TGTGCCAGCAGCTTAGGCGGGAGAGAGACCCAGTACTTC. Translated, this gives CASSLGGRETQYF.